The 21 T cell receptor beta chains given below trace back to one sample, sequenced in a study of blood T cell repertoires in COVID-19. Assay used: immunoSEQ multiplex PCR; TCRdb lists only in-frame clones, some missing. This sample has some 150,000 clones, with over 75% found just once. Material: PBMCs or T cells enriched from blood (not recorded which). The receptors were sampled from a human donor with acute COVID-19. The donor label of this sample is uncertain.

CDR3 sequence: CASSLSPRGNTEAFF. CDR3 sequence (DNA): TGTGCCAGCAGTTTATCCCCCAGGGGGAACACTGAAGCTTTCTTT. This chain connects TRBV27 to TRBJ1-1; D may be TRBD1 (6 bases). CDR3 size: 15 residues. V shed 0 bases and J shed 1 base, with 9 bases lying between them. Germline assignment: CDR1 MNHEY and CDR2 SMNVEV (reference sequence).

The V gene is TRBV19, the J gene TRBJ2-2, with D perhaps TRBD1 (8 bases). The CDR3 is made up of 17 amino acids. Trimming removed 2 bases from V and 8 bases from J, with 21 bases in between. CDR1 and CDR2 from the germline V gene are LNHDA and SQIVND (reference sequence). CDR3 in amino acids: CASSISSGGQVIGELFF. Written as DNA, the CDR3 is TGTGCCAGTAGTATAAGTTCGGGGGGACAGGTGATAGGGGAGCTGTTTTTT.

The chain combines TRBV2 with TRBJ1-5; 9 bases are shared with TRBD1. V dropped 7 bases and J dropped 6; count of bases not matched to a gene: 10. The CDR3 covers 15 residues. Germline V CDR1 and CDR2: SNHLY, FYNNEI. As DNA, the CDR3 is TGTGCCAGCATCCGGGACAGGGTTCCGGGTCAGCCCCAGCATTTT. This codes for CASIRDRVPGQPQHF.

The chain couples TRBV2 to TRBJ1-1, with TRBD1 identical over 8 bases. Trimming cost V 4 bases and J 4 bases; bases outside gene matches: 11. Per the germline V gene, CDR1 is SNHLY and CDR2 is FYNNEI. The CDR3 has 16 amino acids. As DNA, the CDR3 is TGTGCCAGCAGTGGTGCACAGGGGGTATTTGGCACTGAAGCTTTCTTT. As protein: CASSGAQGVFGTEAFF.

CDR3 region: CSASPGSHYEQYF. As DNA, the CDR3 is TGCAGTGCTAGTCCGGGGTCACACTACGAGCAGTACTTC. This sequence joins TRBV20-1 and TRBJ2-7; D is possibly TRBD2 (5 bases). Germline CDR1 DFQATT, CDR2 SNEGSKA (reference sequence). V gave up 3 bases and J gave up 3 bases, with 12 bases separating them. The CDR3 has 13 residues.

The V call is TRBV7-8, the J call TRBJ2-5; 7 positions match TRBD2. The V and J ends lost 1 base and 3 bases, in that order; junction bases with no gene match: 8. Germline-derived CDR1 and CDR2 are SGHVS and FQNEAQ. CDR3 length equals 16 residues. The chain's CDR3 is CASSLGWARGEETQYF. Written as DNA, the CDR3 is TGTGCCAGCAGCTTAGGTTGGGCCCGGGGGGAAGAGACCCAGTACTTC.

This clone occurred once. This chain joins TRBV6-5 and TRBJ1-1; D gene unclear. This CDR3 region has 13 residues. V was shortened by 6 bases and J by 5 bases, with 13 bases between the two germline ends. The germline V gene encodes CDR1 MNHEY and CDR2 SVGAGI. For the CDR3, the DNA is TGTGCCAGCAGCGCAACCAGTAAAACTGAAGCTTTCTTT. It yields the protein CASSATSKTEAFF.

J is TRBJ1-1 and V is TRBV27, with D perhaps matching TRBD1 (5 bases). Germline CDR1 and CDR2: MNHEY and SMNVEV (reference sequence). Trimming shortened V by 3 bases and J by 11 bases, and 19 bases separated the two germline ends. The CDR3 consists of 14 residues. This CDR3 reads CASSLTPGPAYAFF. The CDR3 bases are TGTGCCAGCAGTTTGACTCCAGGGCCTGCCTACGCTTTCTTT.

This clone was picked up one time. V gene TRBV30 combines with J gene TRBJ1-5, with 7 bases lining up with TRBD1. CDR3 length: 13 residues. Trimming cost V 1 base and J 7 bases; bases outside gene matches: 4. CDR1 GTSNPN and CDR2 SVGIG come from the germline V gene (reference sequence). Here the CDR3 DNA reads TGTGCCTGGAGTGGGACAGGTACGCAGCCCCAGCATTTT. Its protein product is CAWSGTGTQPQHF.

The gene calls are TRBV27 and TRBJ2-1; a possible D gene is TRBD2 (5 bases). Trimming shortened V by 0 bases and J by 8 bases, and 8 bases separated the two germline ends. The CDR3 length is 13 residues. The germline gives CDR1 MNHEY, CDR2 SMNVEV (reference sequence). The CDR3 region has the DNA TGTGCCAGCAGTTTATCGCACGGGGATGAGCAGTTCTTC. Its protein is CASSLSHGDEQFF.

The chain couples TRBV27 to TRBJ1-1, with 8 bases aligning to TRBD1. This CDR3 is built from 14 residues. Trimming took 5 bases from V and 5 from J; bases not matched to a gene: 7. Germline CDR1 and CDR2: MNHEY and SMNVEV (reference sequence). CDR3 bases: TGTGCCAGCAGTCGTCAGGGGGCGCAAACTGAAGCTTTCTTT. Translation gives CASSRQGAQTEAFF.

The rearrangement links TRBV2 to TRBJ1-3, with a possible D match to TRBD1 (5 bases). There are 14 residues in the CDR3. V was clipped by 2 bases and J by 4 bases, with 9 bases between them. The germline gives CDR1 SNHLY, CDR2 FYNNEI. CDR3 nucleotide sequence: TGTGCCAGCAGTGAACAGGGAGGCGGAAACACCATATATTTT. Residues: CASSEQGGGNTIYF.

The V gene is TRBV27, the J gene TRBJ1-6; unclear D gene. V was cut by 4 bases and J by 7 bases, with 20 bases left in between. The CDR3 sequence is 17 residues long. CDR1 is MNHEY, CDR2 SMNVEV, per germline (reference sequence). CDR3 amino acids: CASSSVVLRAGNSPLHF. The CDR3 coding sequence is TGTGCCAGCAGTTCAGTCGTTTTGCGGGCTGGCAATTCACCCCTCCACTTT.

This clone was recorded once. This chain joins TRBV28 and TRBJ2-3; 11 nucleotides agree with TRBD2. Germline V gene lookup returns CDR1 MDHEN and CDR2 SYDVKM. This CDR3 has 16 amino acids. With V trimmed by 2 bases and J by 2 bases, 3 bases remained unmatched. The CDR3 DNA reads TGTGCCAGCAGTTTACAACTAGCGGGAGTCACAGATACGCAGTATTTT. The encoded protein is CASSLQLAGVTDTQYF.

The CDR3 region is CASSTNPARAGSEGGYTF. The CDR3, as DNA: TGTGCCAGCAGCACAAACCCAGCCAGGGCCGGCTCCGAAGGCGGCTACACCTTC. The J gene is TRBJ1-2, the V gene TRBV7-9, with D perhaps matching TRBD1 (5 bases). V was clipped by 5 bases and J by 8 bases, with 30 bases between them. Germline V CDR1 and CDR2: SEHNR, FQNEAQ (reference sequence). The CDR3 has 18 amino acids.

The V call is TRBV18, the J call TRBJ2-2; perhaps TRBD2 as D (5 bases). Trimming shortened V by 6 bases and J by 7 bases, and 15 bases separated the two germline ends. The germline V gene encodes CDR1 KGHSH and CDR2 LQKENI. This CDR3 spans 14 amino acids. The CDR3 DNA reads TGTGCCAGCTCTCCCTGGCCCGGGGACGGGGAGCTGTTTTTT. Protein product: CASSPWPGDGELFF.

The chain combines TRBV4-2 with TRBJ2-1, with 13 bases fitting TRBD2. Trimming cost V 0 bases and J 10 bases; bases outside gene matches: 6. The CDR3 length is 16 residues. In germline, CDR1 is LGHNA, CDR2 YNFKEQ. The CDR3: CASSQEQWTSGGEQFF. The CDR3 DNA reads TGTGCCAGCAGCCAAGAACAGTGGACTAGCGGGGGAGAGCAGTTCTTC.

The chain is built from TRBV7-8 and TRBJ1-4, with D possibly being TRBD1 (5 bases). The CDR3 spans 14 residues. The germline V gene encodes CDR1 SGHVS and CDR2 FQNEAQ. The V end was cut by 0 bases, the J end by 8 bases, with 10 bases between. The CDR3 DNA reads as TGTGCCAGCAGCTTAGCATCAGGACACGAAAAACTGTTTTTT. This sequence encodes CASSLASGHEKLFF.

In DNA, the CDR3 is TGTGCCAGCAGCTGGACAGGGGGCGGAGATACGCAGTATTTT. The encoded protein is CASSWTGGGDTQYF. The chain has TRBV7-8 and TRBJ2-3; 11 nucleotides agree with TRBD1. The CDR3 length is 14 residues. The junction had 2 bases not matched to a gene; V was cut back by 4 bases and J by 5 bases. Germline V gene data show CDR1 as SGHVS and CDR2 as FQNEAQ.

The rearrangement links TRBV5-1 to TRBJ2-5; D is ambiguous. Germline V gene lookup returns CDR1 SGHRS and CDR2 YFSETQ. Trimming shortened V by 4 bases and J by 2 bases, and 12 bases separated the two germline ends. This CDR3 contains 14 residues. The CDR3 region is CASSLHHIQETQYF. CDR3 in DNA: TGCGCCAGCAGCCTTCACCACATTCAAGAGACCCAGTACTTC.

V usage is TRBV5-6 and J usage is TRBJ2-7; 7 bases map to TRBD1. V was clipped by 4 bases and J by 2 bases; unmatched bases: 9. CDR1 and CDR2 (germline): SGHDT, YYEEEE. The CDR3 contains 15 residues. The DNA for the CDR3 is TGTGCCAGCAGCCCCTCAGGGGGTATCCCCTACGAGCAGTACTTC. Translating it yields CASSPSGGIPYEQYF.